This T cell receptor beta chain is drawn from a study of neurological immune-mediated disorders (dated by TCRdb to the late 2010s). Regarding the study in general: Among the 35 or so multiple sclerosis patients, relapsing-remitting MS was present in approximately 31 and secondary progressive MS was present in 3. The cohort was made up of about 65 subjects, consisting of around 14 HAM/TSP patients, 34 multiple sclerosis patients and around 20 healthy controls. The approximately 100 TCR-beta libraries included longitudinal samples, technical triplicates and paired sorted CD4+ and CD8+ T-cell subsets alongside PBMC samples. Peripheral blood TCR-beta repertoires from HTLV-I-associated myelopathy (HAM/TSP) patients, multiple sclerosis patients and healthy controls were compared by UMI-based sequencing. Overall study outcomes, separate from this receptor: In a phylogenetic analysis, the repertoires of 18 out of 34 MS patients fell into a single cluster of related CDR3 sequences, pointing to a possible signature at the repertoire level. TCR clonal expansion was highest in HAM/TSP patients and lowest in MS patients, with MS patients falling below even healthy controls. No association of the MS cluster with clinical or MRI features was observed, and the need for larger cohorts was stated by the authors. Across subjects, expanded clones never shared an identical CDR3 amino acid sequence, which suggests that the TCR-beta repertoires in every group were private.

The germline V gene (reference sequence) gives CDR1 as LNHNV and CDR2 as YYDKDF. The CDR3 covers 13 residues, taking in both the cysteine and the phenylalanine. The sequence is cut down to CDR3 DNA, 39 bases in frame from base 1. Trimming takes 2 bases from V and 5 bases from J, and the germline ends sit 9 bases apart. Libraries from unsorted PBMCs were made from 2 million PBMCs kept in RNAlater at -80 degrees C until RNA extraction. Multiple sclerosis patients were enrolled in a US clinical protocol evaluating disease progression by magnetic resonance imaging. Peripheral blood underwent Ficoll-Hypaque density gradient centrifugation to isolate PBMCs, which were then cryopreserved in liquid nitrogen. To synthesize cDNA, template-switch 5'RACE was performed with a primer carrying a 10-nucleotide random unique molecular identifier so that each TCR transcript was tagged. Over 180 million TCR-beta sequences, covering 15-18 subjects, were produced in each sequencing run. The RNeasy kit was used for extraction of total RNA. TCR-beta VDJ regions were amplified with primers for the TCR constant region and the 5'RACE anchor, using the KAPA Real-time Library Amplification kit. A first PCR added sample indexes and Illumina adaptors, after which a second PCR increased the library yield. The roughly 650 bp TCR product was size-selected on a 2% E-gel SizeSelection system after Ampure bead purification. Before pooling, library quality was assessed on a Bioanalyzer, concentration was determined with Qubit, and library quantification was performed with the Kapa Library Quantification kit. Paired-end 2 x 150 bp sequencing of the libraries was performed on an Illumina HiSeq 2500. To increase sequence diversity, about 25-31% phiX was spiked into each library pool. As for the original processing: The quality-filtered reads were processed with the UMI-based MiGEC pipeline, whose error correction step removed more than 75% of the raw TCR sequences. IMGT germline references were used for alignment of VDJ genes, and clonotypes were defined by a unique CDR3 amino acid sequence together with V-J genes. VDJtools evaluated clonal expansion, Shannon diversity and CDR3 relatedness (CalcPairwiseDistances, ClusterSamples); CLCbio workbench built phylogenetic trees. A clone was classed as expanded if it had 8 or more unique UMIs, a cutoff based on coefficient-of-variation modelling across technical triplicates. TCRdb trimmed public reads at Q25 via fastp, called clones via MiXCR and kept in-frame beta chains. A single entry per CDR3 protein holds the most common genes and DNA from its merged rows. None of the V and J calls come from the authors' own analysis; TCRdb made them. The sample profile shows nearly 60,000 distinct CDR3 sequences; about 3.7% of them were found once. Of the sample, approximately 6.5% falls within the top ten clones.

This clonotype was picked up many times. There is no known antigen for this receptor. Nothing much larger sits one base from this clone, and base qualities are not available. The sequence was obtained from a woman aged 55-70 years with multiple sclerosis. The chain was built from TRBV15 and TRBJ1-1; the D gene assignment is ambiguous. The sample comprised PBMCs. The DNA sequence reads TGTGCCACCAGCAGAAAGGAGGGAACTGAAGCTTTCTTT. Translated, this gives CATSRKEGTEAFF.